This TCR beta chain was obtained from a study of blood T cell repertoires in COVID-19. Germline V gives CDR1 ENHRY, CDR2 SYGVKD. V was shortened by 4 bases and J by 6 bases, with 15 bases between the two germline ends. The CDR3 loop spans 15 amino acids. Using immunoSEQ multiplex PCR, the repertoire was profiled, and TCRdb retains in-frame clones only, with some absent. The sample yields roughly 80,000 clones, around 79% seen once. The V gene is TRBV10-3, the J gene TRBJ2-2; D perhaps matches TRBD1 (7 bases). The sample taken for sequencing was peripheral blood. The TCR sequence derives from a human donor in a cohort sampled during active COVID-19. CDR3 loop: CAISGFDRDSGELFF. The CDR3, as DNA: TGTGCCATCAGTGGTTTCGACAGGGACTCCGGGGAGCTGTTTTTT.